This TCR beta chain originates from a study of cytotoxic CD8 clonotypes in ibrutinib-treated CLL. Overall study: Response sampling occurred after a median 12 months of treatment (range 6 to 36).

Study results and limitations: Sampling times differed between sustained-remission and progressing patients. Baseline clonality was higher than in age-matched healthy donors and moved in step with circulating CD8+ T-cell counts. The clonality rise at ibrutinib response reflected private clonotype expansion.

CDR1 MDHEN and CDR2 SYDVKM come from the germline V gene. Trimming cost V 5 bases and J 4 bases, with 17 bases left between them. This CDR3 has 15 residues. Clones were sequenced by immunoSEQ multiplex PCR, and TCRdb holds only the in-frame ones, with some missing. The table shows more than 15,000 clones, with 70% to 90% occurring only once. This clone was counted a single time. As yet, its antigen is unknown. The sequence derives from a human donor with chronic lymphocytic leukemia. Sequenced here: PBMCs, sampled before ibrutinib treatment. The V gene is TRBV28, the J gene TRBJ1-2, with D possibly matching TRBD1 (5 bases). CDR3: CASSPPRGVFYGYTF. CDR3 in DNA: TGTGCCAGCAGTCCCCCCCGAGGGGTTTTCTATGGCTACACCTTC.